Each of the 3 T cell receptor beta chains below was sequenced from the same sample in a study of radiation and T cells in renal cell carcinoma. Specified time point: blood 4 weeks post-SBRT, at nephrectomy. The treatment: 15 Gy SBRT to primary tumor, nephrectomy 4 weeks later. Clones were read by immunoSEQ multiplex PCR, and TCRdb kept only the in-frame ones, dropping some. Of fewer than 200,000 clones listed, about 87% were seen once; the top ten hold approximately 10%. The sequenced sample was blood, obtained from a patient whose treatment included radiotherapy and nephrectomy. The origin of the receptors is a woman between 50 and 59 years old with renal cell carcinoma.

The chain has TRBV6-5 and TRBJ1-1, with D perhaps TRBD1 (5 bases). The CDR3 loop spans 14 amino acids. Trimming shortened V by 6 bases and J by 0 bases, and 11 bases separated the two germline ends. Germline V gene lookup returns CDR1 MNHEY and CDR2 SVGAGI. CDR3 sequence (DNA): TGTGCCAGCAGCCGACAGTCTATGAACACTGAAGCTTTCTTT. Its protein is CASSRQSMNTEAFF.

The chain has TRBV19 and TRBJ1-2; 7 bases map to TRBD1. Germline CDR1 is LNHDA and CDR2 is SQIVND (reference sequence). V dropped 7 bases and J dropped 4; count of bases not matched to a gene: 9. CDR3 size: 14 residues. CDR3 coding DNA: TGTGCCAGTAAGAAAAACAGGGGTTTCTATGGCTACACCTTC. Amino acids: CASKKNRGFYGYTF.

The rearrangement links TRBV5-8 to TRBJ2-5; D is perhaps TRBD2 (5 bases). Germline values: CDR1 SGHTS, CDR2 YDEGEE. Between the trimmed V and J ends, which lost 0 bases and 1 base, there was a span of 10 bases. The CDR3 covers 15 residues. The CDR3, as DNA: TGTGCCAGCAGCTTGGCCGGGCGGGTCCAAGAGACCCAGTACTTC. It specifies CASSLAGRVQETQYF.